This TCR beta chain was captured by sequencing in a study of cytomegalovirus exposure and HLA in healthy donors. The J segment lost 6 bases and the V segment lost 5 bases, leaving 9 bases of the junction unmatched. The V gene's germline CDR1 is ENHRY and CDR2 SYGVKD. The CDR3 spans 15 residues. Only in-frame clones appear in the TCRdb table, and some are missing; sequencing was by immunoSEQ multiplex PCR. The sample lists about 56,000 clones, about 92% occurring once. Regarding this clone: Its cognate antigen is unknown.

Study-level results: TCR clusters originating in the first cohort tended to co-occur in the approximately 120 validation repertoires, according to a later analysis.

The sample comprised PBMCs. The chain joins TRBV10-3 to TRBJ2-3, with 9 bases matching TRBD1. The sequence derives from a man aged 18-30 years in good health and CMV-seronegative. CDR3 sequence reads: CAISRTGVVPDTQYF. For the CDR3, the DNA is TGTGCCATCAGTCGGACAGGGGTTGTCCCGGATACGCAGTATTTT.